This TCR beta chain appears in the sequencing data of a study of naive and memory T cell subsets (TCRdb year 2017). For context, the study as a whole: Sorted naive and memory T cell subsets from peripheral blood were analyzed in the study using a UMI-based, open-source pipeline for TCR alpha and beta sequencing. RNA was DNase-treated and reverse transcribed with TCR constant-region primers, mostly using SuperScript III. Complete agreement was observed between the functional CMV T cell responses and the IgG serology results. Overall study outcomes, separate from this receptor: No ground truth was available to validate the repertoire findings for the naive and memory subsets. TCR abundance followed a power law with an exponent that was different for naive and memory subsets but consistent across the three individuals. Clonotypes were defined as single alpha or beta chain sequences, not paired alpha/beta receptors. Naive repertoires, especially CD8, contained a few larger clonotypes, possibly memory cells re-expressing CD45RA. After error correction, over 85% of naive TCR sequences appeared only once, giving much steeper abundance distributions than memory subsets. RNA-based TCR counts may be influenced by expression changes linked to T cell activation and differentiation. In both CD4 and CD8 cells, a rise in Gini index and a fall in Shannon and inverse Simpson diversity were observed from naive through CM, EM and EMRA.

Receptors were amplified or captured by UMI-ligation and nested PCR. The beta constant-region primer consisted of an equimolar mixture of two oligonucleotides that together covered TRBC1 and TRBC2. The ligated cDNA went through four rounds of PCR with nested alpha and beta constant-region primers together with the SP2 primer. T4 RNA ligase 1 ligated a single-stranded oligonucleotide carrying the SP2 primer and a 12-nucleotide UMI to the cDNA 3' end. Incubation of the ligation reaction was carried out at 16 degrees C for about 20-24 hours. To avoid over-amplification, PCR2 was usually performed as a SYBR Green qPCR and halted once a predetermined threshold was reached. Every purification after the first one was done using Agencourt AMPure XP magnetic beads. Libraries were quantified by Qubit and checked on a TapeStation, where a main peak was expected near 650 bp. Pooled libraries were sequenced on an Illumina MiSeq using v2 2x251 paired-end kits, and typically roughly 0.85-2 million reads were obtained per sample. Each sample was pooled at 3 to 4.5 nM, and about 4.5-8% PhiX was included to help cluster recognition. The authors' analysis ran thus. V and J genes were assigned to Demultiplexor-processed FASTQ reads by Decombinator through tag matching, with a single base-pair mismatch being allowed. Collapsinator used UMIs to correct both sequencing errors and frequency errors arising from PCR heterogeneity. TCRs were translated and CDR3s were extracted from the conserved cysteine to the FGXG phenylalanine by CDR3Translator, with non-productive sequences being flagged. Repertoires were subsampled to equal numbers of UMI-defined TCRs before Gini, Shannon entropy and inverse Simpson indices were calculated. Clonotype abundance distributions were fitted to a power law by maximum likelihood within the linear range. On one naive CD8 sample, the pipeline and MIGEC gave similar UMI counts, unique TCR numbers and clonal distributions. In one analysis, naive TCRs that were also found in any memory subset of the same donor were excluded from the naive repertoire. A set of 6,000 to 8,000 CMV-associated CDR3 sequences, compiled from VDJdb and a published dataset, was used to search the repertoires. TCRdb trimmed public reads at Q25 via fastp, called clones via MiXCR and kept in-frame beta chains. Each record represents a unique CDR3 protein, reported with the most common genes and DNA among its rows. For this entry, the V and J calls and clone size follow TCRdb and not the study's own pipeline. The sample yields 150,000 or so distinct CDR3 sequences; about 20% were counted once. The ten top clones hold roughly 0.1% of the sample.

Measured from the cysteine to the phenylalanine, the CDR3 is 13 residues long. The kept DNA is CDR3 alone, 39 bases in frame from the first base. CDR1 and CDR2 are read off the germline V gene as SGHRS and YFSETQ. Cut back by 4 bases and 1 base, the V and J ends lie 8 bases apart. From the second PCR step on, the TCR alpha and beta chain libraries were amplified in separate reactions. CMV status of each donor was established by measuring IFNgamma production from CD4+ T cells after fresh PBMCs were stimulated overnight with CMV viral lysate. CD4 T cells were positively selected with Miltenyi beads, followed by positive selection of CD8 T cells from the CD4-negative fraction. Cells stained for CD3, CD4, CD8, CD45RA, CD27 and a live/dead dye were sorted on a BD Aria II into four subsets by CD45RA and CD27. A few healthy volunteers provided blood, and the blood of each volunteer was split into CD4 and CD8 T cells and then into four differentiation subsets. Around 0.11 L of peripheral blood was collected from each donor, and PBMC were isolated from the blood using Ficoll-Paque PLUS density-gradient centrifugation. After sorting, cells were lysed in RLT buffer, RNA was extracted using a Qiagen RNeasy kit, and the extracted RNA was stored at -80 degrees C.

This clonotype was detected a few times. The specificity of this receptor is unknown. No qualities accompany the bases; no much larger clone lies one base away. The receptor's source is a human donor in good health. The sample was naive CD4+ T cells from blood. Sample cell subset or site, as interpreted from the label and publication: naive T cells, CD45RA high CD27+. The rearrangement combines TRBV5-1 with TRBJ1-1; the D gene assignment is ambiguous. The CDR3 is CASSGRWNTEAFF. The nucleotide sequence reads as follows: TGCGCCAGCAGCGGACGGTGGAACACTGAAGCTTTCTTT.